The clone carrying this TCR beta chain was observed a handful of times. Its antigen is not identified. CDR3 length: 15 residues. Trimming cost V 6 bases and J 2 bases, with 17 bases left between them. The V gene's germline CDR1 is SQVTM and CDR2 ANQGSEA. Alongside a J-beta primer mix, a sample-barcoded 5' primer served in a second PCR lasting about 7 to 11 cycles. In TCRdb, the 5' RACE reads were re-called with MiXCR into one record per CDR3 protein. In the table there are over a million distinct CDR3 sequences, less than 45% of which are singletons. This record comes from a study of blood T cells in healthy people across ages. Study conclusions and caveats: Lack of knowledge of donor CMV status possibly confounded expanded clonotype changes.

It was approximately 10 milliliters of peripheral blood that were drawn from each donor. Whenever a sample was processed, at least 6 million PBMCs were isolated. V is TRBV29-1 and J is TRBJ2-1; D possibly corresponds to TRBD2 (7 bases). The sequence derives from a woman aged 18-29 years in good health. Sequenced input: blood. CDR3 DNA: TGCAGCGTGGGGGGCCAGCGGGACACCTACAATGAGCAGTTCTTC. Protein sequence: CSVGGQRDTYNEQFF.